This TCR beta chain was recorded in a study of blood T cell repertoires in COVID-19. The overall study: Collection of acute and convalescent COVID-19 samples took place in the United States, Italy and Spain.

The CDR3 is made up of 18 amino acids. Enrolled through a virtual design, the participants were between 18 and 89 years of age and came from about two dozen US areas. Before being deemed recovered, Cohort 3 donors had two negative PCRs, clearance, or symptom resolution. The data were produced by immunoSEQ multiplex PCR, yet TCRdb's version contains in-frame clones alone and is incomplete. The data hold roughly 190,000 clones, with approximately 90% observed a single time. This sequence joins TRBV21-1 and TRBJ2-1; the DNA was not compared with TRBD1, the D call given in the table. TRBV21-1 constitutes a pseudogene. The receptor was derived from a woman between 18 and 29 years old who had recovered from COVID-19. Source material: PBMCs or T cells enriched from blood (not recorded which). The CDR3 region is CASSKGGTGGSSYNEQFF. CDR3 DNA sequence: TGTGCCAGCAGCAAAGGAGGGACAGGGGGAAGCTCCTACAATGAGCAGTTCTTC.